One sample yielded the 15 T cell receptor beta chains listed below, sequenced in a study of blood T cell repertoires in COVID-19. Sequencing used immunoSEQ multiplex PCR; TCRdb keeps in-frame clones, though not all of them. The sample holds about 77,000 clones, 70% to 90% seen once. What was sequenced was peripheral blood. All receptors come from a woman older than 75 with acute or convalescent COVID-19.

This chain links TRBV27 with TRBJ1-5, with D perhaps TRBD1 (6 bases). With 4 bases removed from V and 7 bases from J, the gap between germline ends came to 20 bases. The CDR3 runs to 16 residues. The germline V gene has CDR1 MNHEY and CDR2 SMNVEV (reference sequence). The CDR3 DNA sequence: TGTGCCAGCAGTTATCCAGGGGCTAGCCATCGACAGCCCCAGCATTTT. It encodes CASSYPGASHRQPQHF.

The J gene is TRBJ2-7, the V gene TRBV4-1; 7 bases agree with TRBD1. CDR1 and CDR2 from the germline V gene are MGHRA and YSYEKL. V lost 0 bases, J lost 6 bases, and 5 bases stayed unmatched. This CDR3 contains 14 residues. This chain's CDR3 is CASSQDDRAFEQYF. CDR3 sequence (DNA): TGCGCCAGCAGCCAAGATGACAGGGCGTTCGAGCAGTACTTC.

For this clone: An end of the junction does not agree with germline; a read error may underlie this. This chain links TRBV7-7 with TRBJ2-5, with 10 bases matching TRBD1. The CDR3 covers 16 residues. Germline CDR1 and CDR2: SSHAT and FNYEAQ (reference sequence). As DNA, the CDR3 is TGTGCTAGCAGCTTAAGAAGGGACAGGGGTAAAGAGACCCAGTACTTC. Translated, it gives CASSLRRDRGKETQYF. Looking up the rest from reference TRBV7-7 and TRBJ2-5 gives the full variable domain: GAGVSQSPRYKVTKRGQDVTLRCDPISSHATLYWYQQALGQGPEFLTYFNYEAQPDKSGLPSDRFSAERPEGSISTLTIQRTEQRDSAMYRCASSLRRDRGKETQYFGPGTRLLVL.

The gene calls are TRBV19 and TRBJ1-3; weak D call: TRBD1 (6 bases). CDR1 and CDR2 (germline): LNHDA, SQIVND (reference sequence). V lost 6 bases to trimming and J lost 4 bases, with 16 bases between them. The CDR3 is 15 residues long. The CDR3 is CASRPGGASGNTIYF. The CDR3 region has the DNA TGTGCCAGTAGGCCGGGGGGCGCTTCCGGAAACACCATATATTTT.

This chain connects TRBV11-1 to TRBJ2-7, with 8 bases aligning to TRBD1. The CDR3 spans 13 residues. Trimming took 3 bases from V and 7 from J; bases not matched to a gene: 5. Germline CDR1 SGHAT, CDR2 FQDESV (reference sequence). The CDR3 DNA follows: TGTGCCAGCAGCTTCCTCGACAGGGGAGAGCAGTACTTC. Translation gives CASSFLDRGEQYF.

A few counts support this clone. The rearrangement joins TRBV6-2 or TRBV6-3 to TRBJ2-3, with 10 bases fitting TRBD2. The V and J ends lost 6 bases and 4 bases, in that order; junction bases with no gene match: 7. The CDR3 length is 15 residues. Germline lookup yields CDR1 MNHEY and CDR2 SVGEGT. The CDR3 DNA reads as TGTGCCAGCAGCTATAAGCGGGAGGGCGCAGATACGCAGTATTTT. Translation gives CASSYKREGADTQYF.

The V and J genes are TRBV18 and TRBJ2-2; D is uncertain. CDR3 length: 14 residues. With 2 bases removed from V and 2 bases from J, the gap between germline ends came to 6 bases. CDR1 and CDR2 (germline): KGHSH, LQKENI. The CDR3 loop is CASSPTVNTGELFF. CDR3 bases: TGTGCCAGCTCACCAACGGTTAACACCGGGGAGCTGTTTTTT.

V gene TRBV3-1 (or the pseudogene TRBV3-2) combines with J gene TRBJ1-5; D is ambiguous. The CDR3 is 13 amino acids. V gave up 6 bases and J gave up 5 bases, with 11 bases separating them. Germline V gives CDR1 LGHDT, CDR2 YNNKEL (reference sequence). The CDR3 DNA sequence: TGTGCCAGCAGTCCCCTCGGGGATCAGCCCCAGCATTTT. Its translation: CASSPLGDQPQHF.

This clone was observed a few times. The chain recombines TRBV6-5 with TRBJ2-1; D unclear. CDR1 and CDR2 (germline): MNHEY, SVGAGI. This CDR3 is built from 11 residues. V lost 7 bases and J 10 bases, leaving 11 bases between the germline ends. The CDR3 DNA sequence: TGTGCCAGCATTCAATCCAGAGAGCAGTTCTTC. Its translation is CASIQSREQFF.

The rearrangement joins TRBV6-6 to TRBJ1-1; 9 bases fit TRBD1. V shed 3 bases, J shed 3 bases, and the junction held 2 bases outside the gene matches. Germline V gene data show CDR1 as MNHNY and CDR2 as SVGAGI (reference sequence). This CDR3 region has 14 residues. This chain's CDR3 is CASSYTGGHTEAFF. In nucleotides, the CDR3 is TGTGCCAGCAGTTATACAGGGGGCCACACTGAAGCTTTCTTT.

The chain couples TRBV19 to TRBJ2-4; 9 bases agree with TRBD1. J gave up 3 bases and V 5 bases, and 8 bases lay outside the gene matches. There are 16 residues in the CDR3. The germline V gene encodes CDR1 LNHDA and CDR2 SQIVND (reference sequence). CDR3 bases: TGTGCCAGTAGTCCTTGGACAGGGGTGGACAAAAACATTCAGTACTTC. Translated: CASSPWTGVDKNIQYF.

This chain joins TRBV3-1 (or the pseudogene TRBV3-2) and TRBJ2-1, with 11 bases matching TRBD2. The V gene's germline CDR1 is LGHDT and CDR2 YNNKEL (reference sequence). The V and J ends lost 4 bases and 6 bases, in that order; junction bases with no gene match: 8. The CDR3 totals 16 residues. The DNA for the CDR3 is TGTGCCAGCAGCCCAGCCACTAGCGGGAGAGCCAATGAGCAGTTCTTC. Protein sequence: CASSPATSGRANEQFF.

The J gene is TRBJ1-1, the V gene TRBV4-3; D is undetermined. Germline V lookup: CDR1 LGHNA, CDR2 YSLEER. The CDR3 has 11 amino acids. Trimming cost V 0 bases and J 13 bases, with 9 bases left between them. CDR3 protein: CASSQDLEFFF. The CDR3 region has the DNA TGCGCCAGCAGCCAAGATCTTGAGTTTTTCTTT.

The chain is built from TRBV27 and TRBJ1-2; D gene ambiguous. V was clipped by 3 bases and J by 2 bases, with 7 bases between them. Germline V lookup: CDR1 MNHEY, CDR2 SMNVEV (reference sequence). The length of the CDR3 is 13 residues. This chain's CDR3 is CASSFRKNYGYTF. The CDR3 nucleotides read TGTGCCAGCAGTTTCAGGAAAAACTATGGCTACACCTTC.

The chain couples TRBV6-2 or TRBV6-3 to TRBJ1-6, with 8 bases that match TRBD1. The CDR3 spans 14 residues. V trimming: 4 bases; J trimming: 11 bases; junction bases outside the gene matches: 7. The germline CDR1 and CDR2 sequences are MNHEY and SVGEGT. CDR3 in amino acids: CASSSDRDRAPLHF. CDR3 bases: TGTGCCAGCAGTTCGGACAGGGATCGAGCACCCCTCCACTTT.